This T cell receptor (beta chain) stems from a study of T cell responses to AZD1222 COVID-19 vaccine. Findings and limits, study-wide: Only five or six AZD1222 recipients tested seropositive at baseline. Among vaccine-associated CD4 TCRs, coverage spanned spike, with dominance at 160-218 and 743-854.

Libraries were prepared by immunoSEQ multiplex PCR; TCRdb keeps only in-frame clonotypes and omits some of them. The table includes 150,000 to 200,000 clones, 90% detected once. Note on this clone: Its antigen is not identified.

The TCR sequence derives from an adult in good health. The sequenced sample was peripheral blood, obtained on day 0 of AZD1222 vaccination.

Here the CDR3 reads CASSPFNGKNIQYF. DNA for the CDR3: TGTGCCAGCAGTCCCTTTAACGGAAAAAACATTCAGTACTTC. V and J are TRBV6-5 and TRBJ2-4, with D hard to call. Per the germline V gene, CDR1 is MNHEY and CDR2 is SVGAGI. With 5 bases removed from V and 4 bases from J, the gap between germline ends came to 12 bases. This CDR3 has 14 amino acids.